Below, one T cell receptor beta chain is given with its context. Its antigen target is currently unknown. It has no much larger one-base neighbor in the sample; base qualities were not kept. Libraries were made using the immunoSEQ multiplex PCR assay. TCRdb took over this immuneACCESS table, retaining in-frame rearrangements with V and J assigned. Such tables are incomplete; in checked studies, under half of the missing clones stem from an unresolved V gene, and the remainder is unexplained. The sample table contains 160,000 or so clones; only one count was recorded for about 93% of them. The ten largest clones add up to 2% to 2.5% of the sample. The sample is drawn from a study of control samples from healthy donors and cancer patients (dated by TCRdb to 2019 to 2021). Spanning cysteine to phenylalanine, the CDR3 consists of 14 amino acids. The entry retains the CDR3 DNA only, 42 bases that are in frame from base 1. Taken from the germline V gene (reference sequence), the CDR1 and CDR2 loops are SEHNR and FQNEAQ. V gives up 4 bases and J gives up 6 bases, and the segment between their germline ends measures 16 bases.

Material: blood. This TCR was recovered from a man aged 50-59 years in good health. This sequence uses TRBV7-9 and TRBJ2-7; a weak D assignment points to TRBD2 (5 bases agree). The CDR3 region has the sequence CASSSLTAEREQYF. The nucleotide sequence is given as TGTGCCAGCAGCTCCTTAACAGCGGAACGCGAGCAGTACTTC.